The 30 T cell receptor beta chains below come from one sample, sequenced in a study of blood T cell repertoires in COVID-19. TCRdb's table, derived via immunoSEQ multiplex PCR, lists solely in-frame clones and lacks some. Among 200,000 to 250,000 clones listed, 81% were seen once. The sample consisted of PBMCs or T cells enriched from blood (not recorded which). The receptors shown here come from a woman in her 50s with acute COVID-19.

The CDR3 DNA is TGTGCCTGGAGTGTCGAGTTGAACACTGAAGCTTTCTTT. Protein product: CAWSVELNTEAFF. This chain links TRBV30 with TRBJ1-1, with D unresolved. The CDR3 spans 13 residues. CDR1 GTSNPN and CDR2 SVGIG come from the germline V gene (reference sequence). V lost 0 bases to trimming and J lost 0 bases, with 5 bases between them.

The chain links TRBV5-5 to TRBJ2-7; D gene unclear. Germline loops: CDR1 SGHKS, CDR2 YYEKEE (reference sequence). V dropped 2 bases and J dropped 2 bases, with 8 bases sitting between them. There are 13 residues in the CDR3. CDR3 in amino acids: CASSLAATYEQYF. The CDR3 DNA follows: TGTGCCAGCAGCTTAGCTGCCACCTACGAGCAGTACTTC.

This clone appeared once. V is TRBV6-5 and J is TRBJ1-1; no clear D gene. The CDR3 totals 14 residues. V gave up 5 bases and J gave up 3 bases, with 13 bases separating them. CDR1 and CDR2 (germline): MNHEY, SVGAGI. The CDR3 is CASSRGWKDTEAFF. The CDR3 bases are TGTGCCAGCAGTAGAGGGTGGAAGGACACTGAAGCTTTCTTT.

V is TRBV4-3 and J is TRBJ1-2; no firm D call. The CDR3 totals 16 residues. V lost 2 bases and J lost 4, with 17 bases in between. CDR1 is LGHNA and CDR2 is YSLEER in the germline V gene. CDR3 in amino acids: CASSQNEQGGGYGYTF. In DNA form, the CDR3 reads TGCGCCAGCAGCCAAAACGAACAAGGCGGCGGCTATGGCTACACCTTC.

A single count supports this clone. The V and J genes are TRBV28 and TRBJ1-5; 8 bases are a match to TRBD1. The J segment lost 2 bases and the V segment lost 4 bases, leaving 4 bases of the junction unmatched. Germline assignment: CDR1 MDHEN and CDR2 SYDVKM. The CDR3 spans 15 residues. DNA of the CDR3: TGTGCCAGCAGTTCAGGGGGCGAGGGCAATCAGCCCCAGCATTTT. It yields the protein CASSSGGEGNQPQHF.

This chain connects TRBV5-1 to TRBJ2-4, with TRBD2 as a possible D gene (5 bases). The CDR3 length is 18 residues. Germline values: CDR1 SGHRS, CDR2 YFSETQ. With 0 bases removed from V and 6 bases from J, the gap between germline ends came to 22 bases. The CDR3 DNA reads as TGCGCCAGCAGCTTGGAGTCTGGCCTCGGAGGTCGGGGAAACATTCAGTACTTC. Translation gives CASSLESGLGGRGNIQYF.

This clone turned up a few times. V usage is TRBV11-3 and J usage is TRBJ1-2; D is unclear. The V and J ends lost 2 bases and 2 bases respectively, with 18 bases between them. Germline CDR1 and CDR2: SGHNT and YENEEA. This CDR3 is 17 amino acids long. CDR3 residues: CASSLTSWEGGNYGYTF. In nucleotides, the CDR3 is TGTGCCAGCAGCTTAACCTCGTGGGAGGGCGGGAACTATGGCTACACCTTC.

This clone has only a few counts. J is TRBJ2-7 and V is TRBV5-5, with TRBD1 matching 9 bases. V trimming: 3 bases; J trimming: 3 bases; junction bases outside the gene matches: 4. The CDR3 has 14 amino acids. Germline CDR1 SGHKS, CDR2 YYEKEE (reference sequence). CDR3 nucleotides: TGTGCCAGCAGCTGGGGACAGGGAGTCTACGAGCAGTACTTC. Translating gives CASSWGQGVYEQYF.

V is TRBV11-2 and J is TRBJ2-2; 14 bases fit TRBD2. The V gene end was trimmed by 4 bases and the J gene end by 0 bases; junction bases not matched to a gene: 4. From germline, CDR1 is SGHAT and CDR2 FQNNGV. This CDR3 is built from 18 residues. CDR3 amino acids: CASSSGLAGVTNTGELFF. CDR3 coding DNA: TGTGCCAGCAGCTCGGGACTAGCGGGGGTTACGAACACCGGGGAGCTGTTTTTT.

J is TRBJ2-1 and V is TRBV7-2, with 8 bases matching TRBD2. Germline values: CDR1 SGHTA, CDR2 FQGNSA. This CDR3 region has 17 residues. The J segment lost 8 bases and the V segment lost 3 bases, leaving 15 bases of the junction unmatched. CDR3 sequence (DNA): TGTGCCAGCAGCTTCAAACGGAGCGGGAGAATTAGCGATGAGCAGTTCTTC. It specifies CASSFKRSGRISDEQFF.

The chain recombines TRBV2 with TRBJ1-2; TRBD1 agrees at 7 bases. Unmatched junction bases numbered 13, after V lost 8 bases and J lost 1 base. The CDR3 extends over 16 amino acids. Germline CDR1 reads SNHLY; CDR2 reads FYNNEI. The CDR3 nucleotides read TGTGCCAGCCCACTGGACAGGTTGGGGCTTAACTATGGCTACACCTTC. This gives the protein CASPLDRLGLNYGYTF.

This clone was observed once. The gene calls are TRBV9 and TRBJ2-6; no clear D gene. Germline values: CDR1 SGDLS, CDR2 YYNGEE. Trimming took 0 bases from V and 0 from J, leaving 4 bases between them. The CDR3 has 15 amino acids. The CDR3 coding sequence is TGTGCCAGCAGCGTAGTGAGCTCTGGGGCCAACGTCCTGACTTTC. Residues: CASSVVSSGANVLTF.

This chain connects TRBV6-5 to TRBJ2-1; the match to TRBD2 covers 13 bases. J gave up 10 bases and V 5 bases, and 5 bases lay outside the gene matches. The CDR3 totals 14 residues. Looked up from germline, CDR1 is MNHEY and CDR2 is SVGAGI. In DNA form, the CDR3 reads TGTGCCAGCAGTACTAGCGGGGGGGCTCGGGAGCAGTTCTTC. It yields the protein CASSTSGGAREQFF.

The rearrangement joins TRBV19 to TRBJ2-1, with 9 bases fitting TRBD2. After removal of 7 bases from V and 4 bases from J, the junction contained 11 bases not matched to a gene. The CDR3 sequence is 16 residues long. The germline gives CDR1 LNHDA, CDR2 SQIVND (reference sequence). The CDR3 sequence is CASTGGRDGLYNEQFF. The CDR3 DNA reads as TGTGCCAGTACCGGCGGGAGGGACGGGTTATACAATGAGCAGTTCTTC.

The CDR3 nucleotides are TGCGCCAGCAGCTTGGAAGGGAGTCTTGATGGCTACACCTTC. As protein: CASSLEGSLDGYTF. This chain connects TRBV5-1 to TRBJ1-2, with unresolved D. This CDR3 contains 14 residues. V shed 0 bases and J shed 6 bases, with 12 bases lying between them. CDR1 is SGHRS and CDR2 is YFSETQ in the germline V gene.

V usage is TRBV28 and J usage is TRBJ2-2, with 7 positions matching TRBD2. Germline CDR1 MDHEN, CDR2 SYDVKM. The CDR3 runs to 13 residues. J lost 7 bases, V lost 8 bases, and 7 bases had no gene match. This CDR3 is CASARGGVGELFF. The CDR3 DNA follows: TGTGCCAGCGCTAGGGGAGGGGTCGGGGAGCTGTTTTTT.

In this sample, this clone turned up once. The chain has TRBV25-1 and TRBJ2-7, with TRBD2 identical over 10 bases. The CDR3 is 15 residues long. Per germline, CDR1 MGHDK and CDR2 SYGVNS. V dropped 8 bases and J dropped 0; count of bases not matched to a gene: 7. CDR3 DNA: TGTGCCAGCGGTCTAGCGGGAGACCCCTCCTACGAGCAGTACTTC. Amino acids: CASGLAGDPSYEQYF.

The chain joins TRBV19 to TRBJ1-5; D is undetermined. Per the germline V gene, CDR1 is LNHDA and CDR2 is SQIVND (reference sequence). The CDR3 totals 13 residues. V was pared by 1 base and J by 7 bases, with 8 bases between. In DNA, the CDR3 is TGTGCCAGTAGTATAGGGAGTGAGCAGCCCCAGCATTTT. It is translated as CASSIGSEQPQHF.

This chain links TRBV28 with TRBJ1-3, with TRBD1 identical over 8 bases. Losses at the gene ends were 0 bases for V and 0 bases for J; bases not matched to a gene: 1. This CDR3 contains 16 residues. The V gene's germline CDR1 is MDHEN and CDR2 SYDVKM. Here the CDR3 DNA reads TGTGCCAGCAGTTTATGGGGGACAGGCTCTGGAAACACCATATATTTT. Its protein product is CASSLWGTGSGNTIYF.

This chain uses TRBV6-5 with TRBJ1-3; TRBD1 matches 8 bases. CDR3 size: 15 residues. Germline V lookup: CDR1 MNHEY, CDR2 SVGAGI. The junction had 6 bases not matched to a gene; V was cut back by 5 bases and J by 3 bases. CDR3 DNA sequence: TGTGCCAGCAGTCAGGACAGGGCCGGTGGAAACACCATATATTTT. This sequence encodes CASSQDRAGGNTIYF.

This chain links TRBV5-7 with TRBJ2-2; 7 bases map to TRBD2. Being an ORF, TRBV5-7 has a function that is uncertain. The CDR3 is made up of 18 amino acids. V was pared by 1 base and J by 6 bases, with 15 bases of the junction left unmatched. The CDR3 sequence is CASSLSSGILWMPGELFF. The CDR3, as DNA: TGTGCCAGCAGCTTGTCCAGCGGGATACTCTGGATGCCCGGGGAGCTGTTTTTT.

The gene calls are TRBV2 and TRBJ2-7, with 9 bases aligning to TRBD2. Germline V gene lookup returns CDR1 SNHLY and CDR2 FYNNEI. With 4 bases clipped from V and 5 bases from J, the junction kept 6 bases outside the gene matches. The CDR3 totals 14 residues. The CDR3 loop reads CASSVASGANEQYF. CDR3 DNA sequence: TGTGCCAGCAGTGTGGCTAGCGGGGCAAACGAGCAGTACTTC.

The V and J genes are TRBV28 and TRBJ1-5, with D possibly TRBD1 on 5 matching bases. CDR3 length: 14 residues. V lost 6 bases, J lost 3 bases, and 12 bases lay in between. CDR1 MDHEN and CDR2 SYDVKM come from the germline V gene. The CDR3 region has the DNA TGTGCCAGCAGAAATAGACAGATCAATCAGCCCCAGCATTTT. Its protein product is CASRNRQINQPQHF.

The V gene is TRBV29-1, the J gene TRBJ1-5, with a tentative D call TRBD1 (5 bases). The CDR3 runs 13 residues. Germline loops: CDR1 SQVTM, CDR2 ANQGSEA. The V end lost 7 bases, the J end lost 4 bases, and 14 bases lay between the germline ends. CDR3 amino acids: CSGGDGGNQPQHF. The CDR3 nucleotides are TGCAGCGGGGGGGACGGGGGAAATCAGCCCCAGCATTTT.

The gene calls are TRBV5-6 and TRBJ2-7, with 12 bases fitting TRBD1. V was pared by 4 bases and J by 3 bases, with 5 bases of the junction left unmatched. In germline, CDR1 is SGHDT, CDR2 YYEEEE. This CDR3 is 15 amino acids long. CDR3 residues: CASSGGTGGFYEQYF. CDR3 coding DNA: TGTGCCAGCAGCGGCGGGACAGGGGGCTTCTACGAGCAGTACTTC.

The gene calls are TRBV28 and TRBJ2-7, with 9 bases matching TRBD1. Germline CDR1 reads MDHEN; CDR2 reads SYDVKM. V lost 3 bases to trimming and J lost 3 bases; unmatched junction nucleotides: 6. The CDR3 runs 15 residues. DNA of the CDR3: TGTGCCAGCAGTTTCTTGGACAGGGGATACTACGAGCAGTACTTC. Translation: CASSFLDRGYYEQYF.

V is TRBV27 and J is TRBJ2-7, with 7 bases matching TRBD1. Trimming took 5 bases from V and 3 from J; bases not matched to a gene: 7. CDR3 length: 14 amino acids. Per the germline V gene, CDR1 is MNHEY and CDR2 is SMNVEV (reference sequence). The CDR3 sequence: CASSPGTEVYEQYF. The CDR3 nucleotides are TGTGCCAGCAGTCCGGGGACAGAGGTCTACGAGCAGTACTTC.

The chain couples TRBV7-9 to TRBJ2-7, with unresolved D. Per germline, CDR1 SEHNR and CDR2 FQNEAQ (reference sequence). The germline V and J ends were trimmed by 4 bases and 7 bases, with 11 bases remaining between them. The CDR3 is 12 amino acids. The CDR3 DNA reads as TGTGCCAGCAGCTCCCCCACCGGGGAGCAGTACTTC. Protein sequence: CASSSPTGEQYF.

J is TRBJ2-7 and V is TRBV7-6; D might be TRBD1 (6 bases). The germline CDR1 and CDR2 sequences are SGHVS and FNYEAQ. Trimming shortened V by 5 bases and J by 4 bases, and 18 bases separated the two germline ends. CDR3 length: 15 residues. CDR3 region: CASSPVGQGLYEQYF. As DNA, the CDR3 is TGTGCCAGCAGCCCGGTGGGTCAGGGGCTATACGAGCAGTACTTC.

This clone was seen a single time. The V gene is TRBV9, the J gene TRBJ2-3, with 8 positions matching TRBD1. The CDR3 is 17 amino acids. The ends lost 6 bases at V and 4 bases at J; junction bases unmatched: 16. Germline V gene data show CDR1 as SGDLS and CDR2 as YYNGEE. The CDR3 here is CASNSHAGGSIPDTQYF. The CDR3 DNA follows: TGTGCCAGCAACTCTCACGCAGGGGGCTCCATCCCAGATACGCAGTATTTT.